This T cell receptor beta chain was sequenced in a study of identical twins. Whole-study findings and limits: Clonotypes of the beta chain that were abundant in cord blood carried fewer insertions (memory repertoires showed none).

The V and J ends lost 2 bases and 4 bases, in that order; junction bases with no gene match: 5. This CDR3 spans 16 amino acids. Using its own MiXCR run on the 5' RACE reads, TCRdb lists one record per CDR3 protein. The sample includes 500,000 to 550,000 distinct CDR3 sequences, about 20% of them seen just once. Remarks on this clonotype: Its target is unknown.

The same sample was also studied in work on T cells expressing NK-cell markers. That study reports: TCR beta repertoires came from sorted CD3+CD56+NKG2C+, CD3+CD56+NKG2C- and CD3+CD56-NKG2C+ T cells.

Source material: CD4+ T cells sorted from blood. The source of this sequence is a woman between 18 and 30 years old in good health. This chain connects TRBV12-3 or TRBV12-4 to TRBJ1-3, with 10 bases lining up with TRBD1. Here the CDR3 DNA reads TGTGCCAGCAGTTTACGGGGACAGGGGACCGGAAACACCATATATTTT. It is translated as CASSLRGQGTGNTIYF.